A single sample is the source of the 22 T cell receptor beta chains below, sequenced in a study of T cell responses to AZD1222 COVID-19 vaccine. TCRdb's table, derived via immunoSEQ multiplex PCR, lists solely in-frame clones and lacks some. The sample shows around 120,000 clones, around 90% of them seen only once. Material: peripheral blood, obtained on day 0 of AZD1222 vaccination. These receptors all come from an adult in good health.

V gene TRBV5-5 combines with J gene TRBJ1-5; tentatively, D is TRBD1 (5 bases). From germline, CDR1 is SGHKS and CDR2 YYEKEE (reference sequence). V lost 4 bases and J lost 0, with 20 bases in between. The CDR3 spans 18 residues. This chain's CDR3 is CASSLRDGRVYSNQPQHF. The CDR3 bases are TGTGCCAGCAGCCTTAGGGACGGCAGGGTCTATAGCAATCAGCCCCAGCATTTT.

The rearrangement uses TRBV3-1 (or the pseudogene TRBV3-2) and TRBJ2-1; D gene ambiguous. Trimming shortened V by 5 bases and J by 4 bases, and 15 bases separated the two germline ends. The CDR3 runs 15 residues. Germline lookup yields CDR1 LGHDT and CDR2 YNNKEL (reference sequence). The CDR3 loop is CASSSRVAQYNEQFF. CDR3 sequence (DNA): TGTGCCAGCAGCTCCCGGGTTGCTCAATACAATGAGCAGTTCTTC.

The CDR3 nucleotides are TGCGCCAGCAGCGAACAGGGTGGCTATGGCTACACCTTC. It encodes CASSEQGGYGYTF. This rearrangement joins TRBV5-1 to TRBJ1-2; maybe TRBD1 (6 bases). CDR1 and CDR2 (germline): SGHRS, YFSETQ. Trimming stripped 4 bases from V and 4 bases from J, with 11 bases between. There are 13 residues in the CDR3.

The chain is built from TRBV18 and TRBJ2-1, with D perhaps matching TRBD1 or TRBD2 (5 bases each). CDR3 length: 18 amino acids. V was cut by 3 bases and J by 9 bases, with 27 bases left in between. CDR1 and CDR2 (germline): KGHSH, LQKENI. CDR3 region: CASSPYAHRDRATREQFF. For the CDR3, the DNA is TGTGCCAGCTCACCGTATGCACACCGGGACCGAGCAACCCGTGAGCAGTTCTTC.

The chain combines TRBV3-1 (or the pseudogene TRBV3-2) with TRBJ1-2; 7 bases are a match to TRBD1. Germline CDR1 LGHDT, CDR2 YNNKEL (reference sequence). The CDR3 contains 14 residues. After removal of 3 bases from V and 1 base from J, the junction contained 2 bases not matched to a gene. The CDR3 sequence: CASSQQGVNYGYTF. The CDR3 DNA sequence: TGTGCCAGCAGCCAGCAGGGGGTTAACTATGGCTACACCTTC.

The rearrangement joins TRBV19 to TRBJ1-1; 10 bases line up with TRBD1. V was pared by 4 bases and J by 8 bases, with 7 bases of the junction left unmatched. This CDR3 region has 14 residues. Germline V gene lookup returns CDR1 LNHDA and CDR2 SQIVND (reference sequence). The CDR3 nucleotides read TGTGCCAGTAGTAGGGAAGGGACAGGGGAGGAAGCTTTCTTT. Its translation: CASSREGTGEEAFF.

The J gene is TRBJ1-1, the V gene TRBV14, with D hard to call. The CDR3 has 14 amino acids. The V and J ends lost 4 bases and 0 bases respectively, with 9 bases between them. Germline V CDR1 and CDR2: SGHDN, FVKESK. CDR3 residues: CASSRPGMNTEAFF. The CDR3 DNA is TGTGCCAGCAGCCGACCCGGCATGAACACTGAAGCTTTCTTT.

The chain carries TRBV18 and TRBJ2-3; TRBD2 matches at 9 bases. The J segment lost 1 base and the V segment lost 4 bases, leaving 9 bases of the junction unmatched. In germline, CDR1 is KGHSH, CDR2 LQKENI. The CDR3 consists of 17 residues. CDR3 DNA sequence: TGTGCCAGCTCACTCCTTAGCGGGAGCGGGGGCACAGATACGCAGTATTTT. Residues: CASSLLSGSGGTDTQYF.

V is TRBV20-1 and J is TRBJ1-1; no clear D. Germline values: CDR1 DFQATT, CDR2 SNEGSKA (reference sequence). Trimming pared 7 bases from V and 0 bases from J, leaving 15 bases between. The CDR3 runs 14 residues. The CDR3 spells CSVSRRGLNTEAFF. CDR3 DNA sequence: TGCAGTGTTAGTCGCCGAGGGTTGAACACTGAAGCTTTCTTT.

The chain is built from TRBV6-6 and TRBJ1-2; D is uncertain. In germline, CDR1 is MNHNY, CDR2 SVGAGI (reference sequence). The CDR3 is made up of 15 amino acids. V was trimmed by 5 bases and J by 4 bases, leaving 17 bases between them. For the CDR3, the DNA is TGTGCCAGCAGTCCCCCCGCACCCGACCTCTATGGCTACACCTTC. This sequence encodes CASSPPAPDLYGYTF.

The chain couples TRBV7-2 to TRBJ2-7; D gene unclear. Looked up from germline, CDR1 is SGHTA and CDR2 is FQGNSA. V lost 3 bases and J 10 bases, leaving 16 bases between the germline ends. This CDR3 is built from 13 residues. The CDR3 loop reads CASSLTNPTSQYF. CDR3 bases: TGTGCCAGCAGCTTGACCAATCCTACGAGCCAGTACTTC.

J is TRBJ2-3 and V is TRBV12-5; D gene ambiguous. The CDR3 consists of 12 residues. In germline, CDR1 is LGHNT, CDR2 FRNRAP. V lost 5 bases and J 0 bases, leaving 3 bases between the germline ends. The CDR3: CASGDSTDTQYF. The CDR3 DNA sequence: TGTGCTAGTGGTGACAGCACAGATACGCAGTATTTT.

This sequence joins TRBV21-1 and TRBJ1-2. TRBV21-1 is an annotated pseudogene. The CDR3 loop spans 12 amino acids. Written as DNA, the CDR3 is TGTGCCAGCAGCAAAAAAGGGTCTGGCTACACCTTC. This sequence encodes CASSKKGSGYTF.

The chain joins TRBV7-9 to TRBJ1-1; 10 positions agree with TRBD1. V dropped 5 bases and J dropped 3; count of bases not matched to a gene: 6. CDR1 and CDR2 from the germline V gene are SEHNR and FQNEAQ (reference sequence). This CDR3 is built from 15 residues. CDR3 DNA: TGTGCCAGCAGCAGAGGGACAGGGGTGGACACTGAAGCTTTCTTT. This encodes CASSRGTGVDTEAFF. Full variable domain (outside the CDR3, taken from reference TRBV7-9 and TRBJ1-1): DTGVSQNPRHKITKRGQNVTFRCDPISEHNRLYWYRQTLGQGPEFLTYFQNEAQLEKSRLLSDRFSAERPKGSFSTLEIQRTEQGDSAMYLCASSRGTGVDTEAFFGQGTRLTVV.

The chain links TRBV7-8 to TRBJ2-7; 10 positions match TRBD2. The CDR3 contains 16 residues. Germline CDR1 reads SGHVS; CDR2 reads FQNEAQ. V gave up 4 bases and J gave up 2 bases; unmatched junction bases: 8. CDR3 coding DNA: TGTGCCAGCAGCTCCCCGCACAGCGGGAGGGCCTACGAGCAGTACTTC. Translated: CASSSPHSGRAYEQYF.

V gene TRBV6-6 combines with J gene TRBJ1-6; D is unresolved. The CDR3 consists of 14 residues. From germline, CDR1 is MNHNY and CDR2 SVGAGI (reference sequence). Trimming left V 6 bases short and J 0 bases short, with 6 bases between. In DNA, the CDR3 is TGTGCCAGCAGCCAAAGCTCCTATAATTCACCCCTCCACTTT. Its protein is CASSQSSYNSPLHF.

This clone was seen only once. CDR3 sequence: CASSLRGGIPTEAFF. The CDR3 nucleotides are TGTGCCAGCAGCCTTCGCGGCGGAATTCCCACTGAAGCTTTCTTT. This chain links TRBV5-6 with TRBJ1-1; D is ambiguous. From germline, CDR1 is SGHDT and CDR2 YYEEEE. The CDR3 extends over 15 amino acids. V lost 4 bases and J lost 4, with 17 bases in between.

This clone was seen only once. The V gene is TRBV19, the J gene TRBJ1-1; D is unclear. Germline lookup yields CDR1 LNHDA and CDR2 SQIVND (reference sequence). V lost 9 bases, J lost 5 bases, and 13 bases lay in between. There are 12 residues in the CDR3. The CDR3 nucleotides are TGTGCCAGCACCGATCCGAGGACTGAAGCTTTCTTT. This encodes CASTDPRTEAFF.

DNA of the CDR3: TGTGCCAGCTCACCACCCATGGGGGGGGCAGCGAATGAGCAGTTCTTC. Translated, it gives CASSPPMGGAANEQFF. The rearrangement uses TRBV18 and TRBJ2-1; D perhaps matches TRBD2 (7 bases). Trimming stripped 0 bases from V and 7 bases from J, with 16 bases between. This CDR3 region has 16 residues. Germline V lookup: CDR1 KGHSH, CDR2 LQKENI.

This chain uses TRBV4-1 with TRBJ1-2, with a possible D match to TRBD1 (5 bases). The CDR3 totals 14 residues. Looked up from germline, CDR1 is MGHRA and CDR2 is YSYEKL. Trimming took off 4 bases at V and 4 bases at J, with 13 bases between the two ends. The CDR3 sequence is CASSRGLEGYGYTF. CDR3 nucleotides: TGCGCCAGCAGCCGGGGGTTGGAGGGCTATGGCTACACCTTC.

The chain uses TRBV7-9 and TRBJ2-1; no firm D call. Trimming pared 7 bases from V and 12 bases from J, leaving 19 bases between. This CDR3 is 13 amino acids long. Germline values: CDR1 SEHNR, CDR2 FQNEAQ (reference sequence). CDR3 coding DNA: TGTGCCAGCATAATCGGTGATGGTGGTGGGCAGTTCTTC. Its protein is CASIIGDGGGQFF.

This clone appeared once. The chain links TRBV24-1 to TRBJ1-2; D is perhaps TRBD1 (6 bases). This CDR3 is built from 13 residues. CDR1 is KGHDR and CDR2 is SFDVKD in the germline V gene. Trimming took off 4 bases at V and 7 bases at J, with 12 bases between the two ends. The CDR3, as DNA: TGTGCCACCAGTGAAGGGACATATCCTGGCTACACCTTC. It encodes CATSEGTYPGYTF.